This TCR beta chain was identified in a study of T-cell reconstitution after alpha-beta-depleted transplantation in children. Researchers prepared the TCRbeta library using unique molecular identifiers, the study reports. TCRdb reprocessed the PCR reads with MiXCR, giving one entry per CDR3 protein. The table lists 380,000 or so distinct CDR3 sequences, more than 10% of them singletons. Losses at the gene ends were 0 bases for V and 7 bases for J; bases not matched to a gene: 12. Germline values: CDR1 SGHNT, CDR2 YYREEE (reference sequence). The CDR3 contains 17 residues. This receptor was taken from a human donor who donated a stem cell graft to a child with Fanconi anemia. The chain carries TRBV5-4 and TRBJ2-1, with TRBD1 matching over 8 bases. The sample was PBMCs, taken from the stem cell graft. In DNA form, the CDR3 reads TGTGCCAGCAGCTTGGGGTCCGGGACAGGCGCTGGTAATGAGCAGTTCTTC. Its translation: CASSLGSGTGAGNEQFF.